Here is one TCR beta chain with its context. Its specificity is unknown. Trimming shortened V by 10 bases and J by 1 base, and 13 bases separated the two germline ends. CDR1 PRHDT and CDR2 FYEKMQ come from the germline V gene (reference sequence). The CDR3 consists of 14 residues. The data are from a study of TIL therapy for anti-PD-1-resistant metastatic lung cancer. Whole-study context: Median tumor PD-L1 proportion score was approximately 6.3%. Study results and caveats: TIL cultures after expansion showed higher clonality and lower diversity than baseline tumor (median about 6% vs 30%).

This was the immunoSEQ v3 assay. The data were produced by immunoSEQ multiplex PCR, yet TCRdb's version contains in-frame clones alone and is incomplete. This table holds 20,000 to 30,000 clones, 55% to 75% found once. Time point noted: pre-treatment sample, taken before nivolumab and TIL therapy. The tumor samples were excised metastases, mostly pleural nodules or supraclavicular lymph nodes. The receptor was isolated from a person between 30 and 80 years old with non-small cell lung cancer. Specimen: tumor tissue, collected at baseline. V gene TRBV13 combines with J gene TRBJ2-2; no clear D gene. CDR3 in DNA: TGTGCCACTACACGCCGGCGGAACACCGGGGAGCTGTTTTTT. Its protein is CATTRRRNTGELFF. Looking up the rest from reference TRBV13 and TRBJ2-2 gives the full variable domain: AAGVIQSPRHLIKEKRETATLKCYPIPRHDTVYWYQQGPGQDPQFLISFYEKMQSDKGSIPDRFSAQQFSDYHSELNMSSLELGDSALYFCATTRRRNTGELFFGEGSRLTVL.